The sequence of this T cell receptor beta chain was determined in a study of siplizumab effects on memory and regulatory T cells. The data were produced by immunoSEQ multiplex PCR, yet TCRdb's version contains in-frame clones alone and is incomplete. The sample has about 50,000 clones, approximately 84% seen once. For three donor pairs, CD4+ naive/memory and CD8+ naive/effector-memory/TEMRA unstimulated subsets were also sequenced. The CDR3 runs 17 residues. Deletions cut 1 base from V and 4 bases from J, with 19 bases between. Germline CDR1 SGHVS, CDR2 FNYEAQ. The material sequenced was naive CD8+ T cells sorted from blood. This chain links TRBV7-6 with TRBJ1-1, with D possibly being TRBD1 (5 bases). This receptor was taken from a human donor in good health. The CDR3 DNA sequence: TGTGCCAGCAGCTTAGTACTCCCCGGGGCCAGCTTCACTGAAGCTTTCTTT. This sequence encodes CASSLVLPGASFTEAFF.